These 12 T cell receptor beta chains originate from one sample sequenced in a study of blood T cells in healthy people across ages. Combining a sample-barcoded 5' primer with a J-beta primer mix, a second PCR ran for 7 to 11 cycles. TCRdb passed the 5' RACE reads through MiXCR, listing each CDR3 protein once. Of about 930,000 distinct CDR3 sequences in the sample, almost 30% were seen once. These data were also filed under a second study, of T cells of mothers and their children.

The sequenced sample was blood. The receptors originated from a middle-aged woman in good health.

This chain joins TRBV11-1 and TRBJ2-1; D is possibly TRBD2 (6 bases). CDR3 length equals 13 residues. V lost 1 base and J lost 13, with 14 bases in between. In germline, CDR1 is SGHAT, CDR2 FQDESV (reference sequence). The CDR3 region is CASSLDRGNIQFF. The CDR3 DNA follows: TGTGCCAGCAGCTTAGACCGGGGGAACATTCAGTTCTTC.

This clonotype was seen repeatedly, ten times or more. The chain carries TRBV4-2 and TRBJ2-7; 8 bases fit TRBD2. Looked up from germline, CDR1 is LGHNA and CDR2 is YNFKEQ. J lost 2 bases, V lost 0 bases, and 3 bases had no gene match. The CDR3 consists of 15 residues. As DNA, the CDR3 is TGTGCCAGCAGCCAAGAGTGGCGGGGGGCCTACGAGCAGTACTTC. Translation gives CASSQEWRGAYEQYF.

This clonotype was recorded at least ten times. The chain is built from TRBV20-1 and TRBJ2-7; 8 nucleotides match TRBD1. There are 13 residues in the CDR3. From germline, CDR1 is DFQATT and CDR2 SNEGSKA (reference sequence). V shed 0 bases and J 2 bases; nucleotides not matched to a gene: 0. DNA of the CDR3: TGCAGTGCTAGAGACAGGGGGCCCTACGAGCAGTACTTC. Amino acid sequence: CSARDRGPYEQYF.

The chain links TRBV29-1 to TRBJ2-1; TRBD2 might be the D (6 bases). Between the trimmed V and J ends, which lost 7 bases and 8 bases, there was a span of 21 bases. CDR1 is SQVTM and CDR2 is ANQGSEA in the germline V gene. CDR3 length: 14 amino acids. DNA for the CDR3: TGCAGCGCCCAGCGTGCGGGGCTTCGAGATGAGCAGTTCTTC. This encodes CSAQRAGLRDEQFF.

The genes are TRBV7-2 and TRBJ2-4; 8 nucleotides align to TRBD1. Losses at the gene ends were 4 bases for V and 2 bases for J; bases not matched to a gene: 10. This CDR3 has 17 amino acids. Germline V gene sequence: CDR1 SGHTA, CDR2 FQGNSA. The CDR3 protein is CASSSQGAHLTKNIQYF. DNA for the CDR3: TGTGCCAGCAGCTCGCAGGGGGCTCACCTAACCAAAAACATTCAGTACTTC.

In its sample, this clonotype was seen many times. The chain is built from TRBV9 and TRBJ2-7; D may be TRBD2 (5 bases). This CDR3 has 13 residues. The V gene lost 4 bases and the J gene lost 5 bases, with 13 bases spanning the gap. Germline lookup yields CDR1 SGDLS and CDR2 YYNGEE. Here the CDR3 DNA reads TGTGCCAGCAGCCGAGGGAACTGGGACGAGCAGTACTTC. It specifies CASSRGNWDEQYF.

This clonotype was counted ten times or more. This chain links TRBV9 with TRBJ1-2, with a possible D match to TRBD1 (5 bases). CDR3 length: 16 residues. V lost 2 bases and J lost 8, with 22 bases in between. Germline-derived CDR1 and CDR2 are SGDLS and YYNGEE. For the CDR3, the DNA is TGTGCCAGCAGCGTCGCCATGGGTGAGGGGATCGGGGGCTACACCTTC. Protein: CASSVAMGEGIGGYTF. The whole variable domain, filled in from reference TRBV9 and TRBJ1-2, reads DSGVTQTPKHLITATGQRVTLRCSPRSGDLSVYWYQQSLDQGLQFLIQYYNGEERAKGNILERFSAQQFPDLHSELNLSSLELGDSALYFCASSVAMGEGIGGYTFGSGTRLTVV.

In the case of this clonotype: Just one base apart from a much larger clone, this may be a read error. This chain joins TRBV28 and TRBJ2-1, with a weak D call TRBD2 (5 bases). Per germline, CDR1 MDHEN and CDR2 SYDVKM. This CDR3 contains 14 residues. CDR3 DNA: TGTGCTACGGAGGCGGATGCATCCCCCAATGAGCAGTTCTTC. This encodes CATEADASPNEQFF. The full variable domain, in which reference TRBV28 and TRBJ2-1 provide the parts outside the CDR3, is DVKVTQSSRYLVKRTGEKVFLECVQDMDHENMFWYRQDPGLGLRLIYFSYDVKMKEKGDIPEGYSVSREKKERFSLILESASTNQTSMYLCATEADASPNEQFFGPGTRLTVL.

A few counts support this clonotype. This may be a read error, as it is one base from a much larger clone. This chain links TRBV5-1 with TRBJ2-6; D perhaps matches TRBD1 (5 bases). Per germline, CDR1 SGHRS and CDR2 YFSETQ. This CDR3 is built from 15 residues. The CDR3 spells CATSIGNSGASVLTF. Here the CDR3 DNA reads TGCGCCACCAGCATTGGGAATTCTGGGGCCAGCGTCCTGACTTTC.

The chain has TRBV6-2 or TRBV6-3 and TRBJ1-1; D gene ambiguous. The CDR3 sequence is 12 residues long. Germline CDR1 reads MNHEY; CDR2 reads SVGEGT. V lost 7 bases to trimming and J lost 10 bases, with 16 bases between them. This chain's CDR3 is CASKTVNDGAFF. The CDR3 DNA sequence: TGTGCCAGCAAGACCGTGAATGACGGAGCTTTCTTT.

At least ten counts were recorded for this clonotype. This chain joins TRBV19 and TRBJ2-1, with 10 bases identical to TRBD1. The CDR3 covers 16 residues. Germline CDR1 LNHDA, CDR2 SQIVND (reference sequence). J was trimmed by 7 bases and V by 4 bases; bases with no gene match: 10. The CDR3, as DNA: TGTGCCAGTAGTAAATCCGGGACAGGGGAGGTAAATGAGCAGTTCTTC. Its protein is CASSKSGTGEVNEQFF.

The rearrangement links TRBV10-3 to TRBJ1-4, with a possible D match to TRBD1 (6 bases). The CDR3 sequence is 15 residues long. Trimming left V 3 bases short and J 0 bases short, with 8 bases between. Germline CDR1 is ENHRY and CDR2 is SYGVKD. This CDR3 reads CAISDRGATNEKLFF. The CDR3 DNA reads as TGTGCCATCAGTGACAGGGGCGCAACTAATGAAAAACTGTTTTTT.